This entry describes one T cell receptor beta chain. What it binds is unknown. This sample was included in a study of T cell responses to AZD1222 COVID-19 vaccine. Overall study context: Recipients boosted at about 4 weeks or about 12 weeks are pooled. Study-wide points: Seropositive status at baseline applied to only five or six AZD1222 recipients. There were mostly white British donors and more females than males, and clonal diversity was possibly underestimated. Unmutated variant regions are reportedly the target of nearly half of TCRs that are spike-specific.

J gave up 4 bases and V 4 bases, and 6 bases lay outside the gene matches. CDR3 size: 14 residues. CDR1 and CDR2 (germline): SGHRS, YFSETQ. TCRdb's table, derived via immunoSEQ multiplex PCR, lists solely in-frame clones and lacks some. The sample includes 90,000 to 100,000 clones, about 85% of them seen just once. This TCR was recovered from an adult in good health. The chain employs TRBV5-1 and TRBJ1-1; 8 bases match TRBD1. The specimen was peripheral blood, collected on day 0 of AZD1222 vaccination. As DNA, the CDR3 is TGCGCCAGCAGCCCCCAGGGGGCAGGCACTGAAGCTTTCTTT. Translating gives CASSPQGAGTEAFF.